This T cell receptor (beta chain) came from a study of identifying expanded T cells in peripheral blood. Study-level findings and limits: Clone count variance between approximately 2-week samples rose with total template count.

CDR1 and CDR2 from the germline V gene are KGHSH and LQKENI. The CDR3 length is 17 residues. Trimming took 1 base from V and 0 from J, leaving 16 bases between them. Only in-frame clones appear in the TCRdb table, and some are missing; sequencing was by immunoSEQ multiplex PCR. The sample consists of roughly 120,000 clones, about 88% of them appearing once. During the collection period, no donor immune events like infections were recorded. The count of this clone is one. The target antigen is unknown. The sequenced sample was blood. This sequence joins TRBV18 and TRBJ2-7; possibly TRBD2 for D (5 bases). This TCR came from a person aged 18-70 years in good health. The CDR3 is CASSPQRSGPSSYEQYF. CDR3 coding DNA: TGTGCCAGCTCACCACAACGAAGCGGCCCTAGCTCCTACGAGCAGTACTTC.